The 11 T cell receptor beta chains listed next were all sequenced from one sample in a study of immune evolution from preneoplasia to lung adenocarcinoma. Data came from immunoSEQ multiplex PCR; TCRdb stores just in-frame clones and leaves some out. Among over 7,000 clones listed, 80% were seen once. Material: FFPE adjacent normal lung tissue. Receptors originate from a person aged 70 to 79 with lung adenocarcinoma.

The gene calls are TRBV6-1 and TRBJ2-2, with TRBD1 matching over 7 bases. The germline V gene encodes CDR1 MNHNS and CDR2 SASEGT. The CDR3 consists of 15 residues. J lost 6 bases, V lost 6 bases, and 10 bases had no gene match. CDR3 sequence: CASRRQGGTAGELFF. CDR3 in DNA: TGTGCCAGCAGGCGACAGGGTGGTACGGCCGGGGAGCTGTTTTTT.

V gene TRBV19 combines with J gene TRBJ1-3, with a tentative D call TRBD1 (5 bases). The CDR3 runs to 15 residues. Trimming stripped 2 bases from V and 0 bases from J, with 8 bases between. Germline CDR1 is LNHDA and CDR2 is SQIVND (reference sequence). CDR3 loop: CASSILDSSGNTIYF. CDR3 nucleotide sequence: TGTGCCAGTAGTATACTTGACAGCTCTGGAAACACCATATATTTT.

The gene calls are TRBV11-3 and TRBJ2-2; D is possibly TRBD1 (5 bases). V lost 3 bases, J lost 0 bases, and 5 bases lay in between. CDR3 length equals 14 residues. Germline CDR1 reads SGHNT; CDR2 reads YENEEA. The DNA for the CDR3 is TGTGCCAGCAGCTTGACAGCGAACACCGGGGAGCTGTTTTTT. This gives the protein CASSLTANTGELFF.

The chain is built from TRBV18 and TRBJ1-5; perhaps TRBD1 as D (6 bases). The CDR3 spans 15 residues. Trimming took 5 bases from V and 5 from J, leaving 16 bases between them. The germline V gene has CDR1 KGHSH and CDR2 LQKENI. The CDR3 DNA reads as TGTGCCAGCTCAACACAGGGTAATAGGGATCAGCCCCAGCATTTT. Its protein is CASSTQGNRDQPQHF.

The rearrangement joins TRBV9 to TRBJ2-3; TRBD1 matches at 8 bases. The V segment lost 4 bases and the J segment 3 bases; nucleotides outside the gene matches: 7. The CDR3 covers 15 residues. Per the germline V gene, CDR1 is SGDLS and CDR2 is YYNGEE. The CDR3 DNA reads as TGTGCCAGCAGCTTCAGGGGGCTATTAACAGATACGCAGTATTTT. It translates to CASSFRGLLTDTQYF.

DNA of the CDR3: TGTGCCAGCACGAGAGCGGGGGGAGCAGATACGCAGTATTTT. The encoded protein is CASTRAGGADTQYF. This sequence joins TRBV7-8 and TRBJ2-3, with TRBD2 identical over 9 bases. J lost 4 bases, V lost 7 bases, and 6 bases had no gene match. The CDR3 has 14 amino acids. Germline CDR1 is SGHVS and CDR2 is FQNEAQ.

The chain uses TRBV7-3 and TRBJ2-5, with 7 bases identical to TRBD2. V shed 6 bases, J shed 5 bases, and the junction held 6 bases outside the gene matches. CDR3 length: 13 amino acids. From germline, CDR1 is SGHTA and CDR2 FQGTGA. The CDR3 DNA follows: TGTGCCAGCAGTCAGACTAGCTTCGAGACCCAGTACTTC. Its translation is CASSQTSFETQYF.

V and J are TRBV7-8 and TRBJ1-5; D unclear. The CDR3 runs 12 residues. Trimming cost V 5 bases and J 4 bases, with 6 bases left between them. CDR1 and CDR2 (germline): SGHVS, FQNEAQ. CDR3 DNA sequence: TGTGCCAGCAGCATAACGAATCAGCCCCAGCATTTT. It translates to CASSITNQPQHF.

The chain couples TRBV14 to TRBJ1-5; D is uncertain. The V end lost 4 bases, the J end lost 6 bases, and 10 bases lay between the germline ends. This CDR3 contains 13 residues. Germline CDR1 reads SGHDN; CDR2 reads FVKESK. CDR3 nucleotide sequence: TGTGCCAGCAGCCTTAGGACGGGTCAGCCCCAGCATTTT. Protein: CASSLRTGQPQHF. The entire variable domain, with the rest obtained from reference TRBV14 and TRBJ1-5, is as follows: EAGVTQFPSHSVIEKGQTVTLRCDPISGHDNLYWYRRVMGKEIKFLLHFVKESKQDESGMPNNRFLAERTGGTYSTLKVQPAELEDSGVYFCASSLRTGQPQHFGDGTRLSIL.

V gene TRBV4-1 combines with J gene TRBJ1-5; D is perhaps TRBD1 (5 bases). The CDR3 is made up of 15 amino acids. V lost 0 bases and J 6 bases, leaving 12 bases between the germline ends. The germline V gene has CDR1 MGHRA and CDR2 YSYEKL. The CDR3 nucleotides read TGCGCCAGCAGCCAAGAACGGGGCTCCGGTCAGCCCCAGCATTTT. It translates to CASSQERGSGQPQHF.

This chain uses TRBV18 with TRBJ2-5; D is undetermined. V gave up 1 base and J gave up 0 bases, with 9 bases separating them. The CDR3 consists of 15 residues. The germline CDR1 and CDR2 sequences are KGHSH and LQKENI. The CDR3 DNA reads TGTGCCAGCTCACCACGGATAAGGGACCAAGAGACCCAGTACTTC. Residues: CASSPRIRDQETQYF.